Shown below are 7 T cell receptor beta chains from a single sample sequenced in a study of cytomegalovirus exposure and HLA in healthy donors (dated by TCRdb to 2017 to 2019). The library was built by means of the immunoSEQ multiplex PCR assay. For the multiplex PCR, a mixture combining 60 forward primers for TCR Vbeta segments and 13 reverse primers for TCR Jbeta segments was used. TCRdb provides this immuneACCESS table in a form limited to in-frame rearrangements. Some clones are lacking; in checked studies, under half of them reflect an unresolved V gene, and why the rest are absent is not known. The sample table records tens of thousands of clones; around 70% of these occur just once. The top ten clones comprise about 24% of the sample. The sequencing sample was made of PBMCs. These receptors were obtained from a woman younger than 45 in good health and CMV-seropositive.

This clone has just a few counts. This chain uses TRBV18 with TRBJ1-1, with TRBD1 identical over 7 bases. Losses at the gene ends were 5 bases for V and 1 base for J; bases not matched to a gene: 7. The CDR3 contains 15 residues. CDR1 is KGHSH, CDR2 LQKENI, per germline. DNA of the CDR3: TGTGCCAGCTCATCATCGGGACAGCCGAACACTGAAGCTTTCTTT. Translated: CASSSSGQPNTEAFF. Variable domain in full (rest from reference TRBV18 and TRBJ1-1): NAGVMQNPRHLVRRRGQEARLRCSPMKGHSHVYWYRQLPEEGLKFMVYLQKENIIDESGMPKERFSAEFPKEGPSILRIQQVVRGDSAAYFCASSSSGQPNTEAFFGQGTRLTVV.

The genes are TRBV9 and TRBJ2-1; 10 bases are shared with TRBD1. The CDR3 consists of 15 residues. Germline CDR1 and CDR2: SGDLS and YYNGEE. V trimming: 0 bases; J trimming: 8 bases; junction bases outside the gene matches: 5. The CDR3 nucleotides read TGTGCCAGCAGCGTAGCTGACAGGGGGCGCGATGAGCAGTTCTTC. It is translated as CASSVADRGRDEQFF.

This clone was found a few times. This sequence joins TRBV6-5 and TRBJ2-1; TRBD1 is a possible D gene (6 bases). Germline loops: CDR1 MNHEY, CDR2 SVGAGI. V was clipped by 8 bases and J by 9 bases, with 20 bases between them. This CDR3 is built from 14 residues. In DNA, the CDR3 is TGTGCCAGCGGGCTCAGGGGAGTTTCGGTTGAGCAGTTCTTC. Translation gives CASGLRGVSVEQFF.

The genes are TRBV5-1 and TRBJ2-6; possibly TRBD1 for D (7 bases). Germline-derived CDR1 and CDR2 are SGHRS and YFSETQ. The CDR3 sequence is 17 residues long. The germline V and J ends were trimmed by 0 bases and 3 bases, with 13 bases remaining between them. In DNA, the CDR3 is TGCGCCAGCAGCTTGGCCTTCAGGGGGGATGGGGCCAACGTCCTGACTTTC. Translating it yields CASSLAFRGDGANVLTF.

Worth noting for this clone: The same CDR3 can be traced to other DNA sequences in this sample. V usage is TRBV30 and J usage is TRBJ2-7; tentative D call: TRBD1 (6 bases). This CDR3 has 12 residues. CDR1 is GTSNPN and CDR2 is SVGIG in the germline V gene (reference sequence). The V gene lost 2 bases and the J gene lost 3 bases, with 8 bases spanning the gap. The CDR3 loop reads CAWSRGSYEQYF. CDR3 nucleotides: TGTGCCTGGAGTAGGGGGAGCTACGAGCAGTACTTC.

V gene TRBV5-4 combines with J gene TRBJ1-1; 7 bases match TRBD1. CDR3 length: 16 residues. V gave up 0 bases and J gave up 1 base; unmatched junction bases: 6. Germline V gives CDR1 SGHNT, CDR2 YYREEE (reference sequence). The CDR3 reads CASSLAKGARNTEAFF. CDR3 bases: TGTGCCAGCAGCTTGGCTAAGGGGGCGAGGAACACTGAAGCTTTCTTT.

V and J are TRBV2 and TRBJ1-5; D gene unclear. The germline V and J ends were trimmed by 2 bases and 5 bases, with 4 bases remaining between them. Germline loops: CDR1 SNHLY, CDR2 FYNNEI. The CDR3 has 12 residues. The CDR3 region is CASSEPYQPQHF. CDR3 DNA sequence: TGTGCCAGCAGTGAACCCTATCAGCCCCAGCATTTT. The variable domain in full, with the rest retrieved from reference TRBV2 and TRBJ1-5, is EPEVTQTPSHQVTQMGQEVILRCVPISNHLYFYWYRQILGQKVEFLVSFYNNEISEKSEIFDDQFSVERPDGSNFTLKIRSTKLEDSAMYFCASSEPYQPQHFGDGTRLSIL.